The clone carrying this T cell receptor (beta chain) has a handful of counts. What it binds is not known. This entry comes from a study of cytomegalovirus exposure and HLA in healthy donors. Overall study: Samples from HLA-typed donors yielded about 85 million unique TCRs in an early data release. Broader study findings: Most CMV-associated TCR beta chains were later found to appear HLA-restricted. When a later analysis was performed, an Asian-associated ancestry cluster reportedly had fewer N-insertions than the approximately 690-donor mean. Analysis was carried out at a later point, and it linked a missense DCLRE1C variant to TCR beta V- and J-gene trimming.

In the PCR, 60 Vbeta and 13 Jbeta primers were used. The table came from immunoSEQ multiplex PCR; TCRdb's copy has only in-frame clones and leaves some out. This table has some 150,000 clones, 82% appearing once. Per the germline V gene, CDR1 is MNHNS and CDR2 is SASEGT. Trimming removed 5 bases from V and 6 bases from J; junction bases left unmatched: 7. The CDR3 spans 14 residues. The chain links TRBV6-1 to TRBJ1-2; 9 nucleotides align to TRBD1. This TCR derives from a woman in her 50s in good health and CMV-seropositive. The sequencing input was PBMCs. The CDR3 DNA sequence: TGTGCCAGCAGTCCCACCGGGACAGGGAATGGCTACACCTTC. Translation: CASSPTGTGNGYTF.